This TCR beta chain came from a study of T cells in tuberculosis. Study-wide findings and caveats: Using the GMM-specific repertoire gave more than 85% accuracy versus over 60% with motifs.

Time point in this sample: new active TB diagnosis, blood taken before or within 7 days of starting treatment. Regarding this clone: As yet, its antigen is unknown.

The protocol was immunoSEQ multiplex PCR, while the TCRdb copy is restricted to in-frame clones and leaves out a portion. The data show around 33,000 clones, about 91% seen once. CDR1 and CDR2 (germline): MNHEY, SVGAGI. With 0 bases removed from V and 8 bases from J, the gap between germline ends came to 19 bases. The CDR3 runs to 16 residues. The source was PBMCs, collected at tuberculosis diagnosis. The chain links TRBV6-5 to TRBJ1-2, with a tentative D call TRBD1 (5 bases). The source of this sequence is an adult with tuberculosis. Some clones in this sample may be carry-over from other donors' samples. The CDR3 bases are TGTGCCAGCAGTTACTCCAACGGGCCCCTCGGGGGGGGCTACACCTTC. Translation: CASSYSNGPLGGGYTF.